Listed here are 25 T cell receptor beta chains from one sample, sequenced in a study of a mutant IDH1 vaccine in newly diagnosed glioma. These receptors' targets are unknown. This sample's time point: week 11, during vaccination. All doses held 300 ug of mutant IDH1 20-mer peptide, with topical imiquimod. This table comes from immunoSEQ multiplex PCR, and its TCRdb copy is limited to in-frame clones, with some not included. This table holds around 57,000 clones, roughly 90% found once. The sample was PBMCs, taken from a glioma patient whose treatment included an IDH1 peptide vaccine. The receptor set was obtained from a man between 35 and 55 years old with glioma.

This clone appeared once. The chain combines TRBV30 with TRBJ1-6; 8 bases align to TRBD1. From germline, CDR1 is GTSNPN and CDR2 SVGIG (reference sequence). There are 14 residues in the CDR3. The ends lost 3 bases at V and 9 bases at J; junction bases unmatched: 7. CDR3: CAWRIGQGGSPLHF. Here the CDR3 DNA reads TGTGCCTGGAGGATAGGACAGGGTGGTTCACCCCTCCACTTT.

The J gene is TRBJ2-1, the V gene TRBV27; 9 positions agree with TRBD2. Germline values: CDR1 MNHEY, CDR2 SMNVEV (reference sequence). V was clipped by 4 bases and J by 9 bases; unmatched bases: 10. The CDR3 sequence is 15 residues long. The CDR3 bases are TGTGCCAGCAGTTCCTGGGGACTAGCTGGCTCTGAGCAGTTCTTC. Protein: CASSSWGLAGSEQFF.

This chain uses TRBV7-8 with TRBJ2-6, with D perhaps TRBD1 (5 bases). V was pared by 6 bases and J by 0 bases, with 9 bases between. CDR3 size: 15 residues. The germline CDR1 and CDR2 sequences are SGHVS and FQNEAQ. The CDR3 is CASRKTVSGANVLTF. The CDR3 nucleotides are TGTGCCAGCAGGAAGACAGTCTCTGGGGCCAACGTCCTGACTTTC.

V and J are TRBV4-1 and TRBJ1-1; TRBD1 aligns across 7 bases. The germline V gene encodes CDR1 MGHRA and CDR2 YSYEKL. The CDR3 runs to 15 residues. The J segment lost 6 bases and the V segment lost 4 bases, leaving 11 bases of the junction unmatched. The CDR3 loop is CASSRPDRDGSEAFF. The CDR3 region has the DNA TGCGCCAGCAGCCGACCAGACAGGGACGGGTCTGAAGCTTTCTTT.

V usage is TRBV5-1 and J usage is TRBJ2-7; possible D gene TRBD2, 5 bases. The V and J ends lost 6 bases and 4 bases respectively, with 20 bases between them. This CDR3 region has 15 residues. Germline CDR1 and CDR2: SGHRS and YFSETQ. The CDR3 sequence is CASTSVGGGVYEQYV. CDR3 sequence (DNA): TGCGCCAGCACGTCGGTTGGAGGAGGAGTATACGAGCAGTACGTC.

The CDR3 DNA is TGTGCCAGCAGCTTCTTGGGGGCGAGTAATGAAAAACTGTTTTTT. Its protein is CASSFLGASNEKLFF. The chain has TRBV5-8 and TRBJ1-4; D may be TRBD1 (6 bases). This CDR3 is 15 amino acids long. V was cut by 2 bases and J by 4 bases, with 12 bases left in between. CDR1 is SGHTS and CDR2 is YDEGEE in the germline V gene.

The gene calls are TRBV9 and TRBJ2-2; 8 positions agree with TRBD1. Germline V gives CDR1 SGDLS, CDR2 YYNGEE. J lost 2 bases, V lost 3 bases, and 12 bases had no gene match. This CDR3 region has 18 residues. The CDR3: CASSASGTGPPNTGELFF. For the CDR3, the DNA is TGTGCCAGCAGCGCCTCCGGGACAGGCCCTCCTAACACCGGGGAGCTGTTTTTT.

The rearrangement joins TRBV19 to TRBJ1-1, with 10 positions matching TRBD1. Unmatched junction bases numbered 2, after V lost 2 bases and J lost 5 bases. Germline V gene data show CDR1 as LNHDA and CDR2 as SQIVND (reference sequence). The CDR3 spans 14 residues. The CDR3 DNA reads TGTGCCAGTAGTATATGGGACAGGGGAACTGAAGCTTTCTTT. Its translation is CASSIWDRGTEAFF.

V and J are TRBV11-2 and TRBJ1-2, with 8 bases lining up with TRBD1. This CDR3 is 15 amino acids long. CDR1 SGHAT and CDR2 FQNNGV come from the germline V gene. V lost 5 bases to trimming and J lost 3 bases; unmatched junction nucleotides: 8. CDR3 sequence: CASSAEDRGYYGYTF. The CDR3 nucleotides read TGTGCCAGCAGCGCCGAAGACAGGGGTTACTATGGCTACACCTTC. Full variable domain (rest looked up from reference TRBV11-2 and TRBJ1-2): EAGVAQSPRYKIIEKRQSVAFWCNPISGHATLYWYQQILGQGPKLLIQFQNNGVVDDSQLPKDRFSAERLKGVDSTLKIQPAKLEDSAVYLCASSAEDRGYYGYTFGSGTRLTVV.

The rearrangement links TRBV5-6 to TRBJ2-1; a possible D gene is TRBD1 (6 bases). The CDR3 length is 14 residues. The V gene's germline CDR1 is SGHDT and CDR2 YYEEEE. V lost 0 bases, J lost 2 bases, and 6 bases lay in between. The CDR3, as DNA: TGTGCCAGCAGCTTGGGGACAGCCTACAATGAGCAGTTCTTC. Translated: CASSLGTAYNEQFF.

The chain links TRBV19 to TRBJ2-1; D may be TRBD2 (6 bases). Germline-derived CDR1 and CDR2 are LNHDA and SQIVND (reference sequence). CDR3 length: 12 residues. Trimming cost V 11 bases and J 9 bases, with 17 bases left between them. The CDR3 loop reads CACPGRRGEQFF. The CDR3 DNA is TGTGCCTGTCCGGGGAGGCGGGGTGAGCAGTTCTTC. The complete variable domain, with remaining parts taken from reference TRBV19 and TRBJ2-1, reads DGGITQSPKYLFRKEGQNVTLSCEQNLNHDAMYWYRQDPGQGLRLIYYSQIVNDFQKGDIAEGYSVSREKKESFPLTVTSAQKNPTAFYLCACPGRRGEQFFGPGTRLTVL.

This clone was seen a handful of times. The chain combines TRBV11-2 with TRBJ1-2; TRBD1 agrees at 7 bases. J was trimmed by 6 bases and V by 2 bases; bases with no gene match: 6. CDR1 and CDR2 (germline): SGHAT, FQNNGV. CDR3 size: 14 residues. For the CDR3, the DNA is TGTGCCAGCAGCTTAAGGGGGCACGAGGATGGCTACACCTTC. As protein: CASSLRGHEDGYTF.

This clone has just one count. The gene calls are TRBV5-4 and TRBJ2-3; D is undetermined. From germline, CDR1 is SGHNT and CDR2 YYREEE (reference sequence). CDR3 size: 14 residues. The ends were cut back, 3 bases at V and 1 base at J, with 9 bases in the middle. The CDR3 is CASSSLRGTDTQYF. Written as DNA, the CDR3 is TGTGCCAGCAGCTCCCTACGGGGCACAGATACGCAGTATTTT.

This clone was counted between two and nine times. V and J are TRBV28 and TRBJ1-5; D ambiguous. Trimming pared 5 bases from V and 2 bases from J, leaving 7 bases between. Germline V gene lookup returns CDR1 MDHEN and CDR2 SYDVKM. The CDR3 consists of 13 residues. DNA for the CDR3: TGTGCCAGCAGTCCCCGGGGCAATCAGCCCCAGCATTTT. Amino acids: CASSPRGNQPQHF.

The chain uses TRBV10-3 and TRBJ1-4; D may be TRBD1 (5 bases). Trimming stripped 0 bases from V and 6 bases from J, with 11 bases between. The CDR3 has 15 residues. Germline V gene data show CDR1 as ENHRY and CDR2 as SYGVKD. CDR3 in amino acids: CAISESRGGDEKLFF. CDR3 nucleotides: TGTGCCATCAGTGAGTCGCGAGGAGGGGATGAAAAACTGTTTTTT.

This sequence joins TRBV7-3 and TRBJ2-3; 11 positions match TRBD1. CDR1 is SGHTA and CDR2 is FQGTGA in the germline V gene. The CDR3 runs to 17 residues. V dropped 5 bases and J dropped 3; count of bases not matched to a gene: 10. The CDR3 here is CASSTIGQGARTDTQYF. The CDR3 DNA reads TGTGCCAGCAGCACAATTGGACAGGGGGCGAGGACAGATACGCAGTATTTT. The variable domain in full, completed from reference TRBV7-3 and TRBJ2-3, reads GAGVSQTPSNKVTEKGKYVELRCDPISGHTALYWYRQSLGQGPEFLIYFQGTGAADDSGLPNDRFFAVRPEGSVSTLKIQRTERGDSAVYLCASSTIGQGARTDTQYFGPGTRLTVL.

The CDR3 nucleotides read TGTGCCAGCAGCTTGCGCCGGGGAGCACCGTACGTC. Its translation is CASSLRRGAPYV. The chain employs TRBV5-8 and TRBJ2-7, with D maybe TRBD2 (5 bases). This CDR3 has 12 amino acids. The V gene's germline CDR1 is SGHTS and CDR2 YDEGEE. Trimming took off 1 base at V and 12 bases at J, with 14 bases between the two ends.

The chain uses TRBV9 and TRBJ1-3; possibly TRBD1 for D (6 bases). The CDR3 extends over 16 amino acids. The germline V gene has CDR1 SGDLS and CDR2 YYNGEE. V lost 2 bases to trimming and J lost 0 bases, with 12 bases between them. For the CDR3, the DNA is TGTGCCAGCAGCGTCTCAGGGGTGAGCTCTGGAAACACCATATATTTT. It translates to CASSVSGVSSGNTIYF.

This chain uses TRBV5-4 with TRBJ2-2; D is unresolved. The V and J ends lost 2 bases and 8 bases respectively, with 13 bases between them. The germline V gene has CDR1 SGHNT and CDR2 YYREEE (reference sequence). The CDR3 spans 14 residues. The chain's CDR3 is CASSLPESRGELFF. The CDR3 DNA is TGTGCCAGCAGCTTACCTGAATCTAGGGGGGAGCTGTTTTTT. The whole variable domain, remainder taken from reference TRBV5-4 and TRBJ2-2, is ETGVTQSPTHLIKTRGQQVTLRCSSQSGHNTVSWYQQALGQGPQFIFQYYREEENGRGNFPPRFSGLQFPNYSSELNVNALELDDSALYLCASSLPESRGELFFGEGSRLTVL.

The V and J genes are TRBV6-1 and TRBJ2-5, with D perhaps given as TRBD1 or TRBD2 (5 bases each). V lost 6 bases and J 5 bases, leaving 16 bases between the germline ends. Germline V lookup: CDR1 MNHNS, CDR2 SASEGT. The length of the CDR3 is 14 residues. The CDR3 protein is CASRGRLWGETQYF. The CDR3 nucleotides are TGTGCCAGCAGGGGTAGACTGTGGGGGGAGACCCAGTACTTC.

V gene TRBV29-1 combines with J gene TRBJ2-3; tentative D call: TRBD1 (6 bases). V shed 4 bases and J shed 0 bases, with 11 bases lying between them. Germline lookup yields CDR1 SQVTM and CDR2 ANQGSEA. The CDR3 is 14 residues long. CDR3: CSVGGGSSTDTQYF. The DNA of the CDR3 is TGCAGCGTTGGAGGGGGTTCTAGCACAGATACGCAGTATTTT.

The rearrangement uses TRBV11-2 and TRBJ2-1; TRBD2 matches at 11 bases. CDR3 length: 17 residues. The germline gives CDR1 SGHAT, CDR2 FQNNGV. J gave up 0 bases and V 5 bases, and 6 bases lay outside the gene matches. The chain's CDR3 is CASSGGTSGLSYNEQFF. CDR3 bases: TGTGCCAGCAGCGGGGGGACTAGCGGCCTCTCCTACAATGAGCAGTTCTTC.

The chain employs TRBV21-1 and TRBJ2-7; the D call of TRBD2 is as the table states it, not checked on the DNA. TRBV21-1 is recorded as a pseudogene. The CDR3 spans 15 residues. CDR3 in amino acids: CASSKAGVLSYEQYV. CDR3 sequence (DNA): TGTGCCAGCAGCAAGGCCGGGGTCCTTTCCTACGAGCAGTACGTC.

The rearrangement links TRBV7-9 to TRBJ2-3; the D gene is possibly TRBD2 (6 bases). Germline assignment: CDR1 SEHNR and CDR2 FQNEAQ (reference sequence). Deletions cut 4 bases from V and 2 bases from J, with 19 bases between. This CDR3 spans 17 amino acids. The CDR3 loop reads CASSSPGRPSYTDTQYF. The CDR3 DNA reads as TGTGCCAGCAGCTCACCGGGGAGGCCCTCTTACACAGATACGCAGTATTTT.

CDR3 sequence: CASSYSGGGIYNEQFF. Written as DNA, the CDR3 is TGTGCCAGCAGTTACTCCGGCGGGGGCATATACAATGAGCAGTTCTTC. V usage is TRBV6-5 and J usage is TRBJ2-1, with a possible D match to TRBD2 (7 bases). V gave up 0 bases and J gave up 4 bases, with 13 bases separating them. The CDR3 runs 16 residues. CDR1 is MNHEY, CDR2 SVGAGI, per germline.